Listed below are T cell receptor beta chains from one sample, sequenced in a study of cytomegalovirus exposure and HLA in healthy donors. Using immunoSEQ multiplex PCR, the repertoire was profiled, and TCRdb retains in-frame clones only, with some absent. The repertoire holds more than 80,000 clones, with roughly two thirds as singletons. Material: PBMCs. Receptors were obtained from a female donor in good health and CMV-seronegative. Both conserved end residues are part of each CDR3.

J gene,V gene,CDR3 protein
TRBJ2-7,TRBV23-1,CASSQSVAGDAPYEQYF
TRBJ1-1,TRBV7-3,CASSLGQGASTEAFF
TRBJ2-1,TRBV5-6,CASSLGQGPSYNEQFF
TRBJ1-2,TRBV10-3,CAISEGTGDYGYTF
TRBJ2-3,TRBV4-2,CASSQELGAGGSRGDTQYF
TRBJ2-7,TRBV7-2,CASSLRSSTYEQYF
TRBJ1-1,TRBV7-9,CASSPTGAVAFF
TRBJ1-4,TRBV9,CASQGADEKLFF
TRBJ2-1,TRBV11-2,CASSLVAGTSGRAKEQFF
TRBJ2-7,TRBV4-2,CASSQEALAGGAYEQYF
TRBJ2-5,TRBV28,CASSFGGTGPSQETQYF
TRBJ2-7,TRBV5-1,CASSRDFNSYEQYF
TRBJ2-3,TRBV5-5,CASSARPTGGGTDTQYF
TRBJ2-1,TRBV27,CASSLGGYNEQFF
TRBJ1-5,TRBV19,CASSIATGQGNQPQHF
TRBJ1-6,TRBV7-2,CASSLRGDSPLHF
TRBJ1-1,TRBV28,CASSPPLGAVTEAFF
TRBJ1-3,TRBV12-5,CASGLVDRGNSGNTIYF
TRBJ1-2,TRBV29-1,CSVERVGGIGYTF
.,TRBV5-5,CASSPGIRYEQYF
TRBJ2-1,TRBV6-1,CASRSQPTDNEQFF
TRBJ2-7,TRBV9,CASTQPGLGRGSYEQYF
TRBJ1-5,TRBV19,CASRSRYNQPQHF
TRBJ2-7,TRBV29-1,CSVESGRGGSEQYF